This T cell receptor beta chain was captured by sequencing in a study of blood T cell repertoires in COVID-19. V lost 4 bases to trimming and J lost 1 base; unmatched junction nucleotides: 8. Germline V gives CDR1 SGHKS, CDR2 YYEKEE (reference sequence). The CDR3 covers 16 residues. In the authors' methods: Estimates of nucleated cell counts were drawn from the amplification of reference gene primers. Libraries were prepared by immunoSEQ multiplex PCR; TCRdb keeps only in-frame clonotypes and omits some of them. The DNA was the basis for D and trimming; V, J and clone size are from that table. The table includes roughly 260,000 clones, around nine tenths detected once.

The sequenced material came from PBMCs or T cells enriched from blood (not recorded which). The chain employs TRBV5-5 and TRBJ2-1, with 7 bases that match TRBD2. The clonotype originates from a woman under 30 who had recovered from COVID-19. CDR3 residues: CASSQFRGVSYNEQFF. CDR3 nucleotide sequence: TGTGCCAGCAGCCAATTCCGGGGGGTTTCCTACAATGAGCAGTTCTTC.